Listed below are T cell receptor beta chains from one sample, sequenced in a study of T cells in localized non-small cell lung cancer. The table came from immunoSEQ multiplex PCR; TCRdb's copy has only in-frame clones and leaves some out. The sample lists under 12,000 clones, roughly 82% seen once, with approximately 19% in the top ten. The source was peripheral blood mononuclear cells, collected before any cancer treatment. The receptors originated from a female donor aged 60 or older with stage II lung adenocarcinoma. Both conserved end residues are part of each CDR3. D genes are given only for firm matches. Not all rows give a size; the values are once, few, many and, for expanded clones, a class.

TRBV6-5	few	TRBJ2-1	15	.	TGTGCCAGCAGGCCAGACAGGAATCCCTACAATGAGCAGTTCTTC	CASRPDRNPYNEQFF
TRBV28	few	TRBJ1-5	13	.	TGTGCCAGCAGTTTAGTCGGGTCGTCAGCCCAGCATTTT	CASSLVGSSAQHF
TRBV6-1	.	TRBJ2-3	14	.	TGTGCCAGCAGTGAAGCGGGCGGCTGGGATACGCAGTATTTT	CASSEAGGWDTQYF
TRBV5-1	.	TRBJ2-7	15	.	TGCGCCAGCAGCTTGCTCGACAGTTTCTCCTACGAGCAGTACTTC	CASSLLDSFSYEQYF
TRBV11-2	few	TRBJ2-1	16	TRBD2	TGTGCCAGCAGCGCCATGGGGGGGAGCTCCTACAATGAGCAGTTCTTC	CASSAMGGSSYNEQFF
TRBV7-6	.	TRBJ1-5	14	.	TGTGCCAGCAGCTTATTCGGAGGGGAGCAGCCCCAGCATTTT	CASSLFGGEQPQHF
TRBV4-2	.	TRBJ1-6	15	.	TGTGCCAGCAGCCTACATAGCTCCTATAATTCACCCCTCCACTTT	CASSLHSSYNSPLHF
TRBV9	.	TRBJ2-3	13	.	TGTGCCAGCAGTTACCCGGGGACAGATACGCAGTATTTT	CASSYPGTDTQYF
TRBV30	.	TRBJ2-1	14	TRBD1	TGTGCCTGGAGTCCCGGACAGGGGTTAGATGAGCAGTTCTTC	CAWSPGQGLDEQFF
TRBV7-9	.	TRBJ2-7	17	TRBD2	TGTGCCAGCAGCCAAGTGGCGGGGGGTCTTAGCTCCTACGAGCAGTACTTC	CASSQVAGGLSSYEQYF
TRBV5-5	.	TRBJ1-4	15	.	TGTGCCAGCAGCTTGGCCGCGGCATCGGACGAAAAACTGTTTTTT	CASSLAAASDEKLFF
TRBV19	once	TRBJ2-7	15	.	TGTGCCAGTAGTACGCGAGGGGACTTAACCTACGAGCAGTACTTC	CASSTRGDLTYEQYF
TRBV5-4	.	TRBJ2-7	14	.	TGTGCCAGCAGCTTGGAATCAGGGGCCTACGAGCAGTACTTC	CASSLESGAYEQYF
TRBV6-6	.	TRBJ1-4	14	.	TGTGCCAGCAGGGACCGGGGAGGGGGTGAAAAACTGTTTTTT	CASRDRGGGEKLFF
TRBV7-9	.	TRBJ2-7	17	TRBD2	TGTGCCAGCAGCCCCAAACCCGGACTAGCGACTACCTACGAGCAGTACTTC	CASSPKPGLATTYEQYF
TRBV19	.	TRBJ1-1	14	TRBD1	TGTGCCAGTAGTAACAGGGGATTTAACACTGAAGCTTTCTTT	CASSNRGFNTEAFF
TRBV6-6	once	TRBJ1-1	14	.	TGTGCCAGCATTCCGTGGGGGGCCAGGACTGAAGCTTTCTTT	CASIPWGARTEAFF
TRBV13	.	TRBJ2-7	14	.	TGTGCCAGCAGCAGGACAGAATCAACCTACGAGCAGTACTTC	CASSRTESTYEQYF
TRBV7-2	.	TRBJ2-7	15	.	TGTGCCAGCAGCCTTGGGCGGGGAAAGATCTACGAGCAGTACTTC	CASSLGRGKIYEQYF
TRBV11-2	.	TRBJ2-7	15	.	TGTGCCAGCAGCTTGGGCAGTGTAAGCTCCTACGAGCAGTACTTC	CASSLGSVSSYEQYF
TRBV5-1	.	TRBJ2-3	15	TRBD2	TGCGCCAGCAGCGGGAGCGGGAGTCTCGCAGATACGCAGTATTTT	CASSGSGSLADTQYF
TRBV5-1	.	TRBJ1-4	15	.	TGCGCCAGCAGCTTGGCCGGGATCTCTAGCGAAAAACTGTTTTTT	CASSLAGISSEKLFF
TRBV2	once	TRBJ1-2	13	.	TGTGCCAGCAGCCCCTGCACAGGTTGTGTGAGGACCTTC	CASSPCTGCVRTF
TRBV11-3	.	TRBJ1-2	16	.	TGTGCCAGCAGCTTAGACGCCGGGACGGGATCCTATGGCTACACCTTC	CASSLDAGTGSYGYTF
TRBV19	.	TRBJ1-5	15	.	TGTGCCAGTAGTATAGCCTGGGGCGCCAATCAGCCCCAGCATTTT	CASSIAWGANQPQHF
TRBV6-5	few	TRBJ1-2	14	.	TGTGCCAGCAGACGAGGGGGGGAAAACTATGGCTACACCTTC	CASRRGGENYGYTF
TRBV29-1	.	TRBJ1-1	15	.	TGCAGCGTTGAAGTACGGGGTGAAGCGAGAACTGAAGCTTTCTTT	CSVEVRGEARTEAFF
TRBV11-2	.	TRBJ2-1	13	.	TGTGCCAGCAGCTTAGAAGGGGGGGGTAAGCAGTTCTTC	CASSLEGGGKQFF
TRBV7-2	.	TRBJ2-7	14	TRBD2	TGTGCCAGCAGCCCCCGACTAGCGGGTGGAGAGCAGTACTTC	CASSPRLAGGEQYF
TRBV2	.	TRBJ1-5	14	.	TGTGCCAGCAGTCGAGAGACAGGAGGACAGCCCCAGCATTTT	CASSRETGGQPQHF
TRBV19	once	TRBJ2-7	15	TRBD1	TGTGCCAGTAGTATATTCGGGACAGGAGGTTACGAGCAGTACTTC	CASSIFGTGGYEQYF